The T cell receptor beta chain described here comes from a study of graft-versus-host responses after intestinal transplantation. As for this clone: What it recognizes is unknown.

This CDR3 is 15 amino acids long. Between the trimmed V and J ends, which lost 6 bases and 2 bases, there was a span of 17 bases. The germline V gene has CDR1 MDHEN and CDR2 SYDVKM. The method was immunoSEQ multiplex PCR; TCRdb's version includes in-frame clones alone and lacks a portion of them. The sample carries about 86,000 clones, around 90% recorded once. The source of this sequence is a human donor who was the organ donor for an intestinal transplant. The specimen comprised unstimulated CD4+ T cells sorted from spleen or lymph node cells, sampled before transplant. V usage is TRBV28 and J usage is TRBJ2-7, with a possible D match to TRBD2 (7 bases). In DNA form, the CDR3 reads TGTGCCAGCAGGGGGGGGGCTTGGGGCACCTACGAGCAGTACTTC. Protein sequence: CASRGGAWGTYEQYF.